These 27 T cell receptor beta chains were all obtained from the same sample, sequenced in a study of cytomegalovirus exposure and HLA in healthy donors. Assay: immunoSEQ multiplex PCR; the TCRdb copy retains only in-frame clones and omits some. The table shows tens of thousands of clones, with 93% occurring only once. Sequences were obtained from PBMCs. The receptor set was obtained from a woman aged 25 to 39 in good health and CMV-seronegative.

The genes are TRBV28 and TRBJ1-5, with TRBD1 as a possible D gene (6 bases). V lost 4 bases, J lost 3 bases, and 13 bases lay in between. Germline CDR1 reads MDHEN; CDR2 reads SYDVKM. CDR3 length: 15 amino acids. The chain's CDR3 is CASSSETGYNQPQHF. CDR3 nucleotides: TGTGCCAGCAGTTCCGAGACAGGTTACAATCAGCCCCAGCATTTT.

This chain links TRBV19 with TRBJ2-7; 10 bases match TRBD2. J lost 2 bases, V lost 3 bases, and 4 bases had no gene match. The length of the CDR3 is 15 residues. From germline, CDR1 is LNHDA and CDR2 SQIVND (reference sequence). The CDR3 DNA sequence: TGTGCCAGTAGTATTCAGCGGGAGGGACCCTACGAGCAGTACTTC. Amino acids: CASSIQREGPYEQYF. The entire variable domain, with the rest obtained from reference TRBV19 and TRBJ2-7, is as follows: DGGITQSPKYLFRKEGQNVTLSCEQNLNHDAMYWYRQDPGQGLRLIYYSQIVNDFQKGDIAEGYSVSREKKESFPLTVTSAQKNPTAFYLCASSIQREGPYEQYFGPGTRLTVT.

This clone was observed once. The chain carries TRBV9 and TRBJ1-1; 8 bases line up with TRBD1. Germline-derived CDR1 and CDR2 are SGDLS and YYNGEE. The J segment lost 8 bases and the V segment lost 4 bases, leaving 10 bases of the junction unmatched. The CDR3 extends over 14 amino acids. CDR3: CASSPRTGLVEAFF. In DNA, the CDR3 is TGTGCCAGCAGCCCTCGGACAGGGTTGGTCGAAGCTTTCTTT.

The table lists this clone with a count of one. The rearrangement uses TRBV30 and TRBJ1-3, with 7 bases lining up with TRBD1. The junction had 5 bases not matched to a gene; V was cut back by 5 bases and J by 1 base. CDR1 is GTSNPN, CDR2 SVGIG, per germline (reference sequence). The CDR3 has 14 residues. For the CDR3, the DNA is TGTGCCTGGGCGGAGGGGGCGTCTGGAAACACCATATATTTT. This gives the protein CAWAEGASGNTIYF.

To note about this clone: The same CDR3 arises from other DNA sequences in this sample as well. The CDR3 DNA reads as TGTGCCAGTAAGCCGGGACAGGGCGGAAATCAGCCCCAGCATTTT. It yields the protein CASKPGQGGNQPQHF. The chain is built from TRBV6-1 and TRBJ1-5; 9 bases align to TRBD1. Looked up from germline, CDR1 is MNHNS and CDR2 is SASEGT. The CDR3 length is 15 residues. The V and J ends lost 9 bases and 4 bases, in that order; junction bases with no gene match: 10.

The chain uses TRBV28 and TRBJ1-2; 11 bases match TRBD1. This CDR3 has 20 amino acids. CDR1 is MDHEN, CDR2 SYDVKM, per germline. V was clipped by 4 bases and J by 6 bases; unmatched bases: 22. CDR3 sequence: CASSSRHPGQGGGDGNGYTF. CDR3 coding DNA: TGTGCCAGCAGTTCCCGACACCCGGGACAGGGGGGGGGCGACGGGAATGGCTACACCTTC.

V gene TRBV4-1 combines with J gene TRBJ2-7; TRBD2 matches at 7 bases. The CDR3 sequence is 14 residues long. Trimming cost V 4 bases and J 1 base; bases outside gene matches: 4. Per the germline V gene, CDR1 is MGHRA and CDR2 is YSYEKL. The CDR3, as DNA: TGCGCCAGCAGCCTCCTCGGGGGGTCCTACGAGCAGTACTTC. Translation: CASSLLGGSYEQYF.

CDR3 residues: CASSPRAGSYNEQFF. For the CDR3, the DNA is TGTGCCAGCTCACCTCGAGCGGGCTCCTACAATGAGCAGTTCTTC. The gene calls are TRBV18 and TRBJ2-1; perhaps TRBD2 as D (6 bases). Trimming left V 3 bases short and J 0 bases short, with 9 bases between. The CDR3 length is 15 residues. CDR1 and CDR2 (germline): KGHSH, LQKENI.

The chain combines TRBV7-8 with TRBJ2-3, with 7 bases aligning to TRBD1. Unmatched junction bases numbered 13, after V lost 6 bases and J lost 4 bases. Germline V gene data show CDR1 as SGHVS and CDR2 as FQNEAQ. The CDR3 contains 16 residues. CDR3 bases: TGTGCCAGCAGTCATGACAGGGAGCTCGGTCCAGATACGCAGTATTTT. Amino acid sequence: CASSHDRELGPDTQYF.

This clone appeared a few times. This sequence joins TRBV7-3 and TRBJ1-2, with 7 nucleotides matching TRBD1. V lost 5 bases and J lost 8; bases outside the gene matches: 8. The CDR3 consists of 13 residues. CDR1 SGHTA and CDR2 FQGTGA come from the germline V gene. The CDR3 DNA reads TGTGCCAGCAGCCCCCGACAGGGTGAAGGCTACACCTTC. This translates into CASSPRQGEGYTF.

In DNA form, the CDR3 reads TGCGCCAGCAGCTTGGTCGGGTCGATAGATACGCAGTATTTT. Translating gives CASSLVGSIDTQYF. The chain has TRBV5-1 and TRBJ2-3; D not resolved. CDR1 is SGHRS and CDR2 is YFSETQ in the germline V gene. The ends were cut back, 0 bases at V and 5 bases at J, with 10 bases in the middle. The CDR3 runs 14 residues.

CDR3 sequence: CASSEYGGWRNTEAFF. The CDR3 DNA follows: TGTGCCAGCAGTGAATACGGGGGGTGGCGGAACACTGAAGCTTTCTTT. The chain couples TRBV25-1 to TRBJ1-1; possibly TRBD1 for D (5 bases). CDR3 length equals 16 residues. Trimming pared 0 bases from V and 1 base from J, leaving 12 bases between. Germline V CDR1 and CDR2: MGHDK, SYGVNS.

V usage is TRBV29-1 and J usage is TRBJ2-1; 7 bases align to TRBD1. In germline, CDR1 is SQVTM, CDR2 ANQGSEA. V dropped 7 bases and J dropped 6; count of bases not matched to a gene: 9. The CDR3 covers 13 residues. The CDR3 bases are TGCAGCGGGGGGCAAAGACAGGGCAATGAGCAGTTCTTC. Translating gives CSGGQRQGNEQFF.

The chain uses TRBV9 and TRBJ2-1; 12 bases are shared with TRBD2. V shed 2 bases, J shed 7 bases, and the junction held 13 bases outside the gene matches. CDR1 and CDR2 from the germline V gene are SGDLS and YYNGEE. This CDR3 contains 18 residues. The CDR3 spells CASSVLSLAGGPSNEQFF. The CDR3 DNA sequence: TGTGCCAGCAGCGTTTTATCCCTAGCGGGGGGGCCTTCGAATGAGCAGTTCTTC.

J is TRBJ2-5 and V is TRBV7-2, with 9 bases fitting TRBD2. The germline V gene encodes CDR1 SGHTA and CDR2 FQGNSA. The CDR3 totals 14 residues. V lost 3 bases, J lost 5 bases, and 4 bases stayed unmatched. This CDR3 reads CASSFSGGGETQYF. The DNA of the CDR3 is TGTGCCAGCAGCTTTAGCGGGGGCGGGGAGACCCAGTACTTC.

The chain recombines TRBV29-1 with TRBJ2-5, with D possibly matching TRBD2 (6 bases). The V gene's germline CDR1 is SQVTM and CDR2 ANQGSEA. V was trimmed by 3 bases and J by 1 base, leaving 12 bases between them. The CDR3 sequence is 14 residues long. The DNA for the CDR3 is TGCAGCGTTGACGTGGCGGGGACCCAAGAGACCCAGTACTTC. Its protein is CSVDVAGTQETQYF.

The chain links TRBV19 to TRBJ2-1; weak D call: TRBD2 (6 bases). CDR1 and CDR2 from the germline V gene are LNHDA and SQIVND (reference sequence). V was clipped by 3 bases and J by 5 bases, with 17 bases between them. The CDR3 has 16 amino acids. CDR3 bases: TGTGCCAGTAGTATCCCCTTCAGCGGGCGGGACAATGAGCAGTTCTTC. This sequence encodes CASSIPFSGRDNEQFF.

Only one count was recorded for this clone. This CDR3 is CASSLGTGGAVRGYTF. CDR3 coding DNA: TGCGCCAGCAGCTTGGGGACAGGGGGCGCGGTGAGGGGCTACACCTTC. The chain joins TRBV5-1 to TRBJ1-2; 11 bases fit TRBD1. Looked up from germline, CDR1 is SGHRS and CDR2 is YFSETQ. V gave up 0 bases and J gave up 8 bases; unmatched junction bases: 9. This CDR3 has 16 residues.

This clone has a single count. V and J are TRBV2 and TRBJ2-5; 11 nucleotides agree with TRBD2. The CDR3 has 16 residues. V lost 3 bases to trimming and J lost 6 bases; unmatched junction nucleotides: 9. The germline V gene has CDR1 SNHLY and CDR2 FYNNEI. The CDR3 DNA sequence: TGTGCCAGCAGTGACCCGACTAGCGGGATCAACAAGACCCAGTACTTC. The encoded protein is CASSDPTSGINKTQYF.

The rearrangement links TRBV2 to TRBJ2-1; D remains unclear. Trimming took off 0 bases at V and 3 bases at J, with 3 bases between the two ends. There are 13 residues in the CDR3. Per the germline V gene, CDR1 is SNHLY and CDR2 is FYNNEI. The CDR3 here is CASSEAIYNEQFF. CDR3 bases: TGTGCCAGCAGTGAAGCTATCTACAATGAGCAGTTCTTC.

The V and J genes are TRBV18 and TRBJ1-2; 8 bases are a match to TRBD1. This CDR3 region has 16 residues. The junction had 11 bases not matched to a gene; V was cut back by 4 bases and J by 4 bases. The germline CDR1 and CDR2 sequences are KGHSH and LQKENI. The DNA for the CDR3 is TGTGCCAGCTCACTACCCGGGACAGGTGGACTCTATGGCTACACCTTC. Translating gives CASSLPGTGGLYGYTF.

V and J are TRBV15 and TRBJ2-1; the match to TRBD2 covers 12 bases. CDR1 is LNHNV, CDR2 YYDKDF, per germline (reference sequence). With V trimmed by 3 bases and J by 4 bases, 7 bases remained unmatched. The CDR3 spans 17 residues. DNA of the CDR3: TGTGCCACCAGCAGGGAACCTGGACTAGCGGGGTACAATGAGCAGTTCTTC. It translates to CATSREPGLAGYNEQFF.

The chain combines TRBV5-1 with TRBJ2-7, with D maybe TRBD2 (5 bases). This CDR3 region has 13 residues. In germline, CDR1 is SGHRS, CDR2 YFSETQ. The V and J ends lost 4 bases and 3 bases respectively, with 11 bases between them. This chain's CDR3 is CASSPYAGYEQYF. CDR3 in DNA: TGCGCCAGCAGCCCATATGCGGGCTACGAGCAGTACTTC.

This chain connects TRBV2 to TRBJ2-1; 9 nucleotides align to TRBD2. This CDR3 comprises 14 residues. Unmatched junction bases numbered 6, after V lost 6 bases and J lost 6 bases. Germline V gene lookup returns CDR1 SNHLY and CDR2 FYNNEI. The CDR3 is CASRGGRAGNEQFF. The CDR3 DNA reads TGTGCCAGCAGAGGCGGGAGGGCCGGCAATGAGCAGTTCTTC.

This sequence joins TRBV19 and TRBJ2-7, with 7 positions matching TRBD1. V gave up 5 bases and J gave up 2 bases; unmatched junction bases: 6. CDR1 and CDR2 (germline): LNHDA, SQIVND (reference sequence). The CDR3 has 14 amino acids. The chain's CDR3 is CASSVHRGTYEQYF. As DNA, the CDR3 is TGTGCCAGTAGTGTCCACAGGGGAACCTACGAGCAGTACTTC.

The chain carries TRBV7-9 and TRBJ2-1; TRBD2 might be the D (6 bases). CDR3 length equals 16 residues. Germline CDR1 is SEHNR and CDR2 is FQNEAQ (reference sequence). V was clipped by 4 bases and J by 6 bases, with 19 bases between them. The CDR3 DNA follows: TGTGCCAGCAGCTCCACCGGGAGAAAAGAAGGCAATGAGCAGTTCTTC. Protein sequence: CASSSTGRKEGNEQFF.

The chain recombines TRBV6-1 with TRBJ1-1, with 7 bases identical to TRBD1. Losses at the gene ends were 9 bases for V and 1 base for J; bases not matched to a gene: 5. The germline V gene has CDR1 MNHNS and CDR2 SASEGT. The CDR3 loop spans 13 amino acids. This CDR3 is CASGTVSNTEAFF. The CDR3 bases are TGTGCCAGTGGGACAGTATCGAACACTGAAGCTTTCTTT.